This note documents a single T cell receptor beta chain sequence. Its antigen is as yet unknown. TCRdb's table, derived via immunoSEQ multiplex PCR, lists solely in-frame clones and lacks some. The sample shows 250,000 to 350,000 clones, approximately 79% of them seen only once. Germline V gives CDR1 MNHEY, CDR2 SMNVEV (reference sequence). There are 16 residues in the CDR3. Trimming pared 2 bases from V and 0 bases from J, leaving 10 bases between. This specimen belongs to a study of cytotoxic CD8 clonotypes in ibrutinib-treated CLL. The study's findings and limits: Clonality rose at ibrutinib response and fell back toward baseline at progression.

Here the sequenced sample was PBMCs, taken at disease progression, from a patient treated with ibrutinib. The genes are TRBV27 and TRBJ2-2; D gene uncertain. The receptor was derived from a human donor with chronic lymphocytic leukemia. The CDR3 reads CASSLRQQSNTGELFF. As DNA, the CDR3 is TGTGCCAGCAGTTTACGGCAGCAATCGAACACCGGGGAGCTGTTTTTT.